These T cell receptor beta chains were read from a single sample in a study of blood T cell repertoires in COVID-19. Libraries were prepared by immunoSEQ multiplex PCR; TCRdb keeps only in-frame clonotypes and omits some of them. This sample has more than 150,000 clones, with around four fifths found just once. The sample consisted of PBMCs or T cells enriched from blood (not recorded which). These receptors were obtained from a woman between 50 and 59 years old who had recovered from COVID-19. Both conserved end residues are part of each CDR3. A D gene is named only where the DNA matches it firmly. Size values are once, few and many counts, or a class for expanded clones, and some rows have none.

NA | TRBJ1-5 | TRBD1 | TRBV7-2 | TGTGCCAGCAGCTACAACAGGGGGAATCAGCCCCAGCATTTT | CASSYNRGNQPQHF
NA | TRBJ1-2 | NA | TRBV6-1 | TGTGCCAGCAGTGAAGTCCCAGGTTCTCTTGGCTACACCTTC | CASSEVPGSLGYTF
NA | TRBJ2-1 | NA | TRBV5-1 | TGCGCCAGCAGCCCTAGCTCCTCCTACAATGAGCAGTTCTTC | CASSPSSSYNEQFF
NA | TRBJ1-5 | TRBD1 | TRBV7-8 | TGTGCCAGCAGCTTAGGCCACGGGACAGGGTGGGCTCAGCCCCAGCATTTT | CASSLGHGTGWAQPQHF
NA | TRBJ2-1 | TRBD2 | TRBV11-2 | TGTGCCAGCAGGACTAGCGGGAGGAATGAGCAGTTCTTC | CASRTSGRNEQFF
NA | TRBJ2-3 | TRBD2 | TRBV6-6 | TGTGCCAGCAGAGTCCTAGCGGGAGATACGCAGTATTTT | CASRVLAGDTQYF
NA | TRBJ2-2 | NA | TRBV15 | TGTGCCACCAGCAGGGACAGAATCACCGGGGAGCTGTTTTTT | CATSRDRITGELFF
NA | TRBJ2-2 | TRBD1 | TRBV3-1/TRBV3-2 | TGTGCCAGCAGCCTTGGGACAGGGAAGACCGGGGAGCTGTTTTTT | CASSLGTGKTGELFF
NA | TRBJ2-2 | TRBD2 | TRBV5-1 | TGCGCCAGCAGCGTAAGACTAGCGGGGAACACCGGGGAGCTGTTTTTT | CASSVRLAGNTGELFF
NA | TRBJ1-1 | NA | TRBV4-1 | TGCGCCAGCAGCCAGACTACAGCGAACACTGAAGCTTTCTTT | CASSQTTANTEAFF
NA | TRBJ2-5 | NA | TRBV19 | TGTGCCAGTAGTATAGGGGGGGACTCGGAGACCCAGTACTTC | CASSIGGDSETQYF
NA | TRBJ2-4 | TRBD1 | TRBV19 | TGTGCCAGTAGTAGCTCCCAGGGGGACATTCAGTACTTC | CASSSSQGDIQYF
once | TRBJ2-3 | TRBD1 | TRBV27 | TGTGCCAGCAGCGACAGGGTTAGGCCAGATACGCAGTATTTT | CASSDRVRPDTQYF
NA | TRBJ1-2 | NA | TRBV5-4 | TGTGCCAGCAGCCTCCCGGGTTTGACGCCGGGGGTTGGCTACACCTTC | CASSLPGLTPGVGYTF
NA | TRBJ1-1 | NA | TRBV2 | TGTGCCAGCAGTGTTGACAGGATAAACACTGAAGCTTTCTTT | CASSVDRINTEAFF
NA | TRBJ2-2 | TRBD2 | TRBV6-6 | TGTGCCAGCAGCCAGCTCCTAGCGGGGAACACCGGGGAGCTGTTTTTT | CASSQLLAGNTGELFF
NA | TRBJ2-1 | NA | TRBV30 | TGTGCCTGGAGTATGGGGGCCGGCAATGAGCAGTTCTTC | CAWSMGAGNEQFF
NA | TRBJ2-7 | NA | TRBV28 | TGTGCCAGCAAAGGGGGCGGGGCGAAATACGAGCAGTACTTC | CASKGGGAKYEQYF
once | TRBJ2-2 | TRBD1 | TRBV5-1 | TGCGCCAGCAGCTCTTTGGACAGGATTAACACCGGGGAGCTGTTTTTT | CASSSLDRINTGELFF
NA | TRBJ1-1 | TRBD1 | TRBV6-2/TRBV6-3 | TGTGCCAGCAGTCCAGGGACAGGATCTATGAACACTGAAGCTTTCTTT | CASSPGTGSMNTEAFF
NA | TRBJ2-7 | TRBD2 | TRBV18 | TGTGCCAGCTCCGGGGGACTATTCTACGAGCAGTACTTC | CASSGGLFYEQYF
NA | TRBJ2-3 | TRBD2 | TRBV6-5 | TGTGCAGCGGGATTAGCGGGAGGAACAGATACGCAGTATTTT | CAAGLAGGTDTQYF
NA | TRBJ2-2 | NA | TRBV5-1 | TGCGCCAGCAGCTTGATCGGGTCCACCGGGGAGCTGTTTTTT | CASSLIGSTGELFF
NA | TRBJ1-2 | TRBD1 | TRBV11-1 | TGTGCCAGCAGCCCCCGGGCGGCAGGGGGCCATGGCTACACCTTC | CASSPRAAGGHGYTF
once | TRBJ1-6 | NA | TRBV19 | TGTGCCAGTCATCCGGGACATCCAACGAGGAATTCACCCCTCCACTTT | CASHPGHPTRNSPLHF
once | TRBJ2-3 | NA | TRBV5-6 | TGTGCCAGCAGCCTAACCAGAATGTCACCGGGGACAGATACGCAGTATTTT | CASSLTRMSPGTDTQYF
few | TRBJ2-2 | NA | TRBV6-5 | TGTGCCAGCAGTTTCCCCACCAACCGACGGGGAGGGGAGCTGTTTTTT | CASSFPTNRRGGELFF
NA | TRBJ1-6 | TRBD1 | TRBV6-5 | TGTGCCAGCAAGGGGGACAGTCCCAATAATTCACCCCTCCACTTT | CASKGDSPNNSPLHF
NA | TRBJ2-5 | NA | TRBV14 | TGTGCCAGCAGCCAAGGGGCTGTAGAGACCCAGTACTTC | CASSQGAVETQYF
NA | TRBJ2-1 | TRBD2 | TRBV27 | TGTGCCAGCAGTCCACAAGCGGGGGGCAGGGATGAGCAGTTCTTC | CASSPQAGGRDEQFF
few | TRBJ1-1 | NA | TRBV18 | TGTGCCAGCTCACCACCGTGGGCAGGTCAGCACACTGAAGCTTTCTTT | CASSPPWAGQHTEAFF
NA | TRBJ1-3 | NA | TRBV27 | TGTGCCAGCACCAGTTTCCTCTCTGGAAACACCATATATTTT | CASTSFLSGNTIYF
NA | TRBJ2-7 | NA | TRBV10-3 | TGTGCCATCAGTGGAGGGGGGAGGGGAGGCGAGCAGTACTTC | CAISGGGRGGEQYF
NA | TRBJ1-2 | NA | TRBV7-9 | TGTGCCAGCAGCTTCGCTCCAGTAAACTATGGCTACACCTTC | CASSFAPVNYGYTF
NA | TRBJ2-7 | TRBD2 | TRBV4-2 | TGTGCCAGCAGCCAAGATCGGGGGGAGCGTTACTACGAGCAGTACTTC | CASSQDRGERYYEQYF
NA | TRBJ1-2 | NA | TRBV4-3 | TGCGCCAGCAGCCAAGAGACGGGCTATGGCTACACCTTC | CASSQETGYGYTF
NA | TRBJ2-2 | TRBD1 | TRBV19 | TGTGCCAGCCTCAGGGGGCCCGGGGAGCTGTTTTTT | CASLRGPGELFF
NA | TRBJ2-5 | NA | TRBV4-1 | NA | CASSQGARDILAQYF
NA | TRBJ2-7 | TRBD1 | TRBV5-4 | TGTGCCAGCAGCGCGGACAGGGCGATCGCCTACGAGCAGTACTTC | CASSADRAIAYEQYF
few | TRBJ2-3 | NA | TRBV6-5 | TGTGCCAGCAGTCCCCCGGGAAGGAGGGATACGCAGTATTTT | CASSPPGRRDTQYF
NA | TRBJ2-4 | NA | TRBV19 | TGTGCCAGTAGCCCGCGGACCAAAAACATTCAGTACTTC | CASSPRTKNIQYF
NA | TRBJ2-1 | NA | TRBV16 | TGTGCCAGCAGCCAATCGAGGGAGGAGCAGTTCTTC | CASSQSREEQFF
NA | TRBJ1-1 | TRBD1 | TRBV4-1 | TGCGCCAGCAGCCGAGGACAGGGCCGCGCCGAGGGGGCTGAAGCTTTCTTT | CASSRGQGRAEGAEAFF
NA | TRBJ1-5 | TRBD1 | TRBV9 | TGTGCCAGCAGCCCCGGACAGGGTGGCAATCAGCCCCAGCATTTT | CASSPGQGGNQPQHF
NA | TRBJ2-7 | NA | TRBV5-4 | TGTGCCAGCAGCCCCACCCCAGACTACGAGCAGTACTTC | CASSPTPDYEQYF
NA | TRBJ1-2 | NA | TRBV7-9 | TGTGCCAGCAGCTTATCACAGACCATAGCTAACTATGGCTACACCTTC | CASSLSQTIANYGYTF
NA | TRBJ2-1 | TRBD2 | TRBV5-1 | TGCGCCAGCAGCTTGACCGCGGGAGGAGTCCATGAGCAGTTCTTC | CASSLTAGGVHEQFF
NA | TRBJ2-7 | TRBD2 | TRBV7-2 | TGTGCCAGCAGCTTAGGACTAGCGGGTTCCTACGAGCAGTACTTC | CASSLGLAGSYEQYF
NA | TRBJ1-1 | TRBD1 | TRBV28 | TGTGCCAGCAGGTCGGGACAGGGGGCGTTGAACACTGAAGCTTTCTTT | CASRSGQGALNTEAFF
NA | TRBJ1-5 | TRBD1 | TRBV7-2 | TGTGCCAGCAGCCCAATCAGGGGGAGCAATCAGCCCCAGCATTTT | CASSPIRGSNQPQHF
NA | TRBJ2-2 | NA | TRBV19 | TGTGCCAGTAAGCCCTTGGCGGGCGAGGGCGGGGAGCTGTTTTTT | CASKPLAGEGGELFF
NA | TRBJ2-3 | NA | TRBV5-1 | TGCGCCAGCAGCTTGGCAGGGGAGGATACGCAGTATTTT | CASSLAGEDTQYF
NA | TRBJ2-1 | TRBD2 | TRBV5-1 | TGCGCCAGCACCCCTGGGACTAGCGGTTTCTACTGGAATGAGCAGTTCTTC | CASTPGTSGFYWNEQFF
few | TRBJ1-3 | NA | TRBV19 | TGTGCCAGTAGTCCACAGGAAGGTCCTGGAAACACCATATATTTT | CASSPQEGPGNTIYF
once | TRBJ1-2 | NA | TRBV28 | TGTGCCAGCAGCTACAACTATGGCTACACCTTC | CASSYNYGYTF
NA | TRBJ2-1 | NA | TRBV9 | TGTGCCAGCAGCGTTAGCCCAAGGAAGGATGAGCAGTTCTTC | CASSVSPRKDEQFF
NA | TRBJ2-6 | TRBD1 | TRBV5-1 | TGCGCCAGCAGCGGACAGGGCGGTGGGGCCAACGTCCTGACTTTC | CASSGQGGGANVLTF